The sequence of this TCR beta chain was determined in a study of T cell changes during pregnancy in multiple sclerosis (dated by TCRdb to between 2018 and 2020). About the investigation overall: The study examined how the T cell repertoire changed over the course of pregnancy in women with multiple sclerosis.

CDR1 SGHVS and CDR2 FQNEAQ were looked up in the germline V gene. The germline ends are 9 bases apart after V is trimmed by 1 base and J by 2 bases. Including cysteine and phenylalanine, the CDR3 has 15 amino acids. Here the CDR3 DNA is all that survives: 45 bases in frame from base 1. The protocol used for the library was the immunoSEQ multiplex PCR assay. TCRdb took this table from immuneACCESS and kept in-frame rearrangements with V and J called. Such tables lack part of the clones; where checked against another copy, unresolved V genes explain under half of the gap, and the rest is unexplained. Within this sample are tens of thousands of clones, with 85% to 90% of them counted one time only. Around 0.7% of the sample belongs to the ten largest clones. About this clone itself: Its target antigen remains unknown. No base-level quality is on record; no much larger clone is a single base apart.

The chain is made from TRBV7-8 and TRBJ1-5; the D segment cannot be called with confidence. The receptor comes from a female donor in good health, enrolled as a control in a pregnancy study. The sequenced sample was CD4+ T cells from peripheral blood mononuclear cells, obtained in the first trimester of pregnancy. CDR3 protein: CASSLVEAGNQPQHF. In nucleotide form, the sequence is TGTGCCAGCAGCTTAGTCGAGGCAGGCAATCAGCCCCAGCATTTT.